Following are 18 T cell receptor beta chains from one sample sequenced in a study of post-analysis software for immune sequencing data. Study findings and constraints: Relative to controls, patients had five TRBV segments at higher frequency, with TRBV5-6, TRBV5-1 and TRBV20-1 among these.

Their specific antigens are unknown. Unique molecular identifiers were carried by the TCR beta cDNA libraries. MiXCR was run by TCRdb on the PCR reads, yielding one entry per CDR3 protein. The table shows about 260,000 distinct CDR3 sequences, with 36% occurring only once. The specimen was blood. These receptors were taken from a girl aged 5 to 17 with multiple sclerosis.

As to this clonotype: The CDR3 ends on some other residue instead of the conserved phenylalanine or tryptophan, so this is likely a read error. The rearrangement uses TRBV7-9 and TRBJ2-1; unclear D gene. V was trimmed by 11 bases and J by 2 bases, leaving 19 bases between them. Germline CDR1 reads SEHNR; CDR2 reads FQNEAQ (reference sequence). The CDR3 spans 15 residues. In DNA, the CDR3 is TGTGCCTCCCGGTCAGGTCGGGTAACCTACAATGAGCAGTTCGTC. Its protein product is CASRSGRVTYNEQFV.

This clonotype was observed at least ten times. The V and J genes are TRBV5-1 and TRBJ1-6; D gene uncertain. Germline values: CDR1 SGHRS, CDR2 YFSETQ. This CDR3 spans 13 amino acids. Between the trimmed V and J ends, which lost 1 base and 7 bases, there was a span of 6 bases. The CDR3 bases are TGCGCCAGCAGCTTGCACTCCAATTCACCCCTCCACTTT. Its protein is CASSLHSNSPLHF.

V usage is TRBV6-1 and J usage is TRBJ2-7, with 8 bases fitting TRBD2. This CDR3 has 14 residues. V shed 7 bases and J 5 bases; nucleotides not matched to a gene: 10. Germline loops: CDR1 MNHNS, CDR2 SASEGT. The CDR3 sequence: CASKSFGGADEQYF. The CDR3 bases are TGTGCCAGCAAATCATTCGGGGGGGCTGACGAGCAGTACTTC.

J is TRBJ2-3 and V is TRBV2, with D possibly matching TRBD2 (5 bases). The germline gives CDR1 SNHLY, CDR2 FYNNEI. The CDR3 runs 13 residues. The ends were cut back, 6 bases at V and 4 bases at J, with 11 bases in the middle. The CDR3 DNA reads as TGTGCCAGCAGGGAGGATGGGGCAGATACGCAGTATTTT. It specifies CASREDGADTQYF.

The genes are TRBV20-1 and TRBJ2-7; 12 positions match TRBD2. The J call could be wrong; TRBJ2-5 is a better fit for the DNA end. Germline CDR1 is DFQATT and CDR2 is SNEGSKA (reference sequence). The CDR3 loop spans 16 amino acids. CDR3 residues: CSASNPLAGGSETQYF. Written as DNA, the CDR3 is TGCAGTGCTAGCAATCCTCTAGCGGGAGGGTCTGAGACCCAGTACTTC.

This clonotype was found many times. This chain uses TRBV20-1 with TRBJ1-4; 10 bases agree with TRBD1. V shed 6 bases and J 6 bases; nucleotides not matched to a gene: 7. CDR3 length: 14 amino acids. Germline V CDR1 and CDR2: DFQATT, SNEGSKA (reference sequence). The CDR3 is CSAFSGTGDEKLFF. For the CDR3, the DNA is TGCAGTGCATTCTCCGGGACAGGGGATGAAAAACTGTTTTTT.

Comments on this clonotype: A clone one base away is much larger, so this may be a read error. The CDR3 DNA follows: TGTGCCAGCAACAATAAACAGGGGTCCTACAATGAGCAGTTCTTC. This translates into CASNNKQGSYNEQFF. The chain recombines TRBV21-1 with TRBJ2-1; TRBD1 is the table's D call, not checked against the DNA. TRBV21-1 corresponds to a pseudogene. CDR3 length: 15 amino acids.

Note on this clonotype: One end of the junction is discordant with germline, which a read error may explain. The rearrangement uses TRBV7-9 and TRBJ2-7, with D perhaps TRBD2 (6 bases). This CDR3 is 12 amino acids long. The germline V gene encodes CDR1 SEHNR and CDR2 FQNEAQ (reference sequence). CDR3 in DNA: TGTGCCGGCAGCCAGCTAGCGAACGAGCAGTGCTTC. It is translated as CAGSQLANEQCF.

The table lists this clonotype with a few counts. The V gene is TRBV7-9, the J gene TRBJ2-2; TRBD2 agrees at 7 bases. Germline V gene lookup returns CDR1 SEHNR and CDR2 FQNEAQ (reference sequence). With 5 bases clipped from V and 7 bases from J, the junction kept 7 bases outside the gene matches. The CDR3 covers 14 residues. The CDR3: CASSAGLVGGELFF. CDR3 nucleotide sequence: TGTGCCAGCAGCGCAGGACTAGTGGGCGGGGAGCTGTTTTTT.

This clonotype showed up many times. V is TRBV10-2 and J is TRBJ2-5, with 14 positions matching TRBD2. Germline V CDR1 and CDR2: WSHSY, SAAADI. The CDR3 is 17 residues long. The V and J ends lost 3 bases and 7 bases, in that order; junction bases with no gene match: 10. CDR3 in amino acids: CASSDVIGLAGGGTQYF. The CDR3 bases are TGCGCCAGCAGTGATGTAATTGGACTAGCGGGGGGAGGGACCCAGTACTTC.

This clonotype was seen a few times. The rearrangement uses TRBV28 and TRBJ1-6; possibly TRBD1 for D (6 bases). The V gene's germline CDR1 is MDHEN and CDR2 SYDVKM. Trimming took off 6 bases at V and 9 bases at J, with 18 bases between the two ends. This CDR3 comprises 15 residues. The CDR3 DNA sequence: TGTGCCAGCAGCCAACCTACAGGGATCGTTTCACCCCTCCACTTT. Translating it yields CASSQPTGIVSPLHF.

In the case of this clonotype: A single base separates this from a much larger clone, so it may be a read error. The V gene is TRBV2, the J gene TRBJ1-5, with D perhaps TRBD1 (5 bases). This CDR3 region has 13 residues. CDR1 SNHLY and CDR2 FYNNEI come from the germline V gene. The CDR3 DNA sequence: TGTGCCAGCAGTGGGCAGGGAGACCAGCCCCGGCATTTT. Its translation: CASSGQGDQPRHF.

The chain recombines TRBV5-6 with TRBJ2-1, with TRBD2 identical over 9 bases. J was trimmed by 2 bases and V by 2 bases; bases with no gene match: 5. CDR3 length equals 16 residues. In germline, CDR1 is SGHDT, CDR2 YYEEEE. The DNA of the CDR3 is TGTGCCAGCAGCTTCCTAGCGGGAAGTACCTACAATGAGCAGTTCTTC. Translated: CASSFLAGSTYNEQFF.

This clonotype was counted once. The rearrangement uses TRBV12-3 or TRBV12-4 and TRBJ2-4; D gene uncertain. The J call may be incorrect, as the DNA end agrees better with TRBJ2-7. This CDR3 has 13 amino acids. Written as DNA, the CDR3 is TGTGCCAGCAGTTTACAGGTTAGGACCGAGCAGTACTTC. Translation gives CASSLQVRTEQYF.

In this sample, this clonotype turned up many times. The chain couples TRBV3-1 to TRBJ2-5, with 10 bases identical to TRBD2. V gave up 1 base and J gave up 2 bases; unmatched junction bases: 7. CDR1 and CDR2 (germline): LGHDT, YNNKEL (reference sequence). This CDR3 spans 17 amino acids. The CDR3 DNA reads TGTGCCAGCAGCCAAGTGCTAGCGGGAGTTCTTCAAGAGACCCAGTACTTC. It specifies CASSQVLAGVLQETQYF.

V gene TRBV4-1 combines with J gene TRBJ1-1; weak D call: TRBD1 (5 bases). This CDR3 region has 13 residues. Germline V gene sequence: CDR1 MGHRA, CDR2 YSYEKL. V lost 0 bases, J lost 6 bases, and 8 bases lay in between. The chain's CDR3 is CASSQDGGSEAFF. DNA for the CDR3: TGCGCCAGCAGCCAAGACGGGGGTTCTGAAGCTTTCTTT.

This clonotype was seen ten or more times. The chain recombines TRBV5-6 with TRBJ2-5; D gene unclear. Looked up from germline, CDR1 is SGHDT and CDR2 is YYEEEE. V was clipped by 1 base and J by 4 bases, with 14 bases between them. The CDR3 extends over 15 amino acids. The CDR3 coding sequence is TGTGCCAGCAGCTTGCCGGGCCGCCCGGCAGAGACCCAGTACTTC. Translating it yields CASSLPGRPAETQYF.

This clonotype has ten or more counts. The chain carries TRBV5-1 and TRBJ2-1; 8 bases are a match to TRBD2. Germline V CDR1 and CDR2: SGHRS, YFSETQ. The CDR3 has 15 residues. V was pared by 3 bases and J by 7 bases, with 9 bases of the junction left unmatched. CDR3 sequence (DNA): TGCGCCAGCAGCTCGGACGGGGGGGTTTGGAATGAGCAGTTCTTC. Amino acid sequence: CASSSDGGVWNEQFF.